The text below deals with one T cell receptor (beta chain). Its antigen is not identified. Each TCR beta cDNA library carried unique molecular identifiers. TCRdb re-called the PCR reads with MiXCR, one entry per CDR3 protein. This table holds roughly 570,000 distinct CDR3 sequences, around 34% found once. The germline gives CDR1 SGHNT, CDR2 YENEEA. V was trimmed by 5 bases and J by 2 bases, leaving 11 bases between them. The CDR3 has 14 amino acids. These data originate in a study of post-analysis software for immune sequencing data. Study-level points and caveats: Roughly 5 TRBV segments, TRBV5-6, TRBV5-1 and TRBV20-1 among them, were found more frequent in patients than controls.

The chain recombines TRBV11-3 with TRBJ2-3; weak D call: TRBD1 (6 bases). The sequence was collected from a girl younger than 18 with multiple sclerosis. The sequencing input was blood. CDR3 protein: CASSQDRATDTQYF. The CDR3 region has the DNA TGTGCCAGCAGCCAGGACAGAGCCACAGATACGCAGTATTTT.